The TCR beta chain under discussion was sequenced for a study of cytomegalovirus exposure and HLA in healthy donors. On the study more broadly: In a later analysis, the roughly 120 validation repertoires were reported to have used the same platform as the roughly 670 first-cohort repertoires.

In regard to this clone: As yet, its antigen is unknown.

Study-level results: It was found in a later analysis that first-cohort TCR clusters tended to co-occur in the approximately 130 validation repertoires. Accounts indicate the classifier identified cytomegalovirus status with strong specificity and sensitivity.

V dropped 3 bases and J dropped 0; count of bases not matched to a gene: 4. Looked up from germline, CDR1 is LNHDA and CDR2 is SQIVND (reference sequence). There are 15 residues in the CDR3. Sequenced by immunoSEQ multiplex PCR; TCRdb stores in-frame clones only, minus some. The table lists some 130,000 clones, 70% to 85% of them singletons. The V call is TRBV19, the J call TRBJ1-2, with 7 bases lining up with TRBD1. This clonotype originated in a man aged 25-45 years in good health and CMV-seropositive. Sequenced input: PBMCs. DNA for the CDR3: TGTGCCAGTAGTATCGAGGGGGCGTCTAACTATGGCTACACCTTC. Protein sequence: CASSIEGASNYGYTF.